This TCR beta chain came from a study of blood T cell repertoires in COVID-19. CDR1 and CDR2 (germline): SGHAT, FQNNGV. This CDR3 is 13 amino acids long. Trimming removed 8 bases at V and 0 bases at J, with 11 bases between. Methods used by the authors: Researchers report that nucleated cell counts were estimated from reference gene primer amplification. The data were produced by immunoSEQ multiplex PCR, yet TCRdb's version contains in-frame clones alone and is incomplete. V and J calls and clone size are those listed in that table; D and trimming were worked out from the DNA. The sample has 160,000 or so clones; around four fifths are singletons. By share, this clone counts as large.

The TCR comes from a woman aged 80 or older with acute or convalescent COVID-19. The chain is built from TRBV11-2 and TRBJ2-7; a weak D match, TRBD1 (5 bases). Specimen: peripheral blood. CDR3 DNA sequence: TGTGCCAGCCAACCCGACAGCTCCTACGAGCAGTACTTC. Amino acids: CASQPDSSYEQYF.